This T cell receptor beta chain originates from a study of T cells in lung cancer brain metastases. Points from the study as a whole: Compared with paired primaries, brain metastases showed fewer unique productive clones (approximately 1,500 versus 4,500). Paired lesions shared few clones; most were lesion-specific (mean Morisita roughly 0.21).

The assay was immunoSEQ multiplex PCR, and TCRdb's table has in-frame clones only and misses some. The repertoire consists of roughly 4,800 clones, with approximately 85% occurring once and the leading ten covering about 2.4%. Germline CDR1 MDHEN, CDR2 SYDVKM. The CDR3 is 12 amino acids. The V gene lost 9 bases and the J gene lost 3 bases, with 9 bases spanning the gap. Concerning this clone itself: Its antigen is as yet unknown.

Patients had resection for synchronous oligometastatic disease or delayed recurrence of a solitary brain metastasis. No patient had a history of multiple malignancies, as such patients were excluded. Sequenced input: tumor tissue from the primary lung tumor. The chain joins TRBV28 to TRBJ1-5, with D hard to call. The receptor comes from a middle-aged man with non-small cell lung cancer. CDR3 coding DNA: TGTGCCAGTGAGGGTCCCAATCAGCCCCAGCATTTT. Translated, it gives CASEGPNQPQHF.